This T cell receptor (beta chain) was documented in a study of spatial heterogeneity in lung cancer. On the study more broadly: On average, each unique TCR and UMI combination appeared more than ten times in raw reads.

CDR3 length equals 13 residues. Germline values: CDR1 SGHRS, CDR2 YFSETQ. The germline V and J ends were trimmed by 2 bases and 6 bases, with 11 bases remaining between them. Sample time point: sample taken at primary tumor resection. The cohort: some 70 early-stage, untreated non-small cell lung cancer patients. Without sorting, whole RNA was sequenced from tumor, nontumor lung or frozen PBMC. Individual TCR cDNA molecules each bore their own unique molecular identifier. TCRdb fed the 5' RACE reads into MiXCR, producing one record per CDR3 protein. Of 30,000 to 45,000 distinct CDR3 sequences in the sample, around 7.2% were seen once.

The chain employs TRBV5-1 and TRBJ1-1; D uncertain. Sample: PBMCs, taken at surgery. The TCR sequence derives from a male donor with early-stage non-small cell lung cancer. The CDR3 here is CASSLQYGAEAFF. The CDR3 coding sequence is TGCGCCAGCAGCTTACAATATGGGGCTGAAGCTTTCTTT.